What follows are 20 T cell receptor beta chains derived from one specimen sequenced in a study of PD-1 blockade in classical Hodgkin lymphoma. In every patient, relapse followed autologous stem cell transplantation, while exposure to brentuximab vedotin differed. Using immunoSEQ multiplex PCR, the repertoire was profiled, and TCRdb retains in-frame clones only, with some absent. The repertoire holds roughly 90,000 clones, with about four fifths as singletons. The material sequenced was peripheral blood mononuclear cells (PBMCs), taken before the second cycle of nivolumab. The receptors derive from a human donor with classical Hodgkin lymphoma.

CDR3 sequence reads: CASSLSLAGTAGLDTQYF. CDR3 DNA: TGTGCCAGCAGTTTATCGCTAGCCGGGACAGCTGGTTTAGATACGCAGTATTTT. This chain connects TRBV27 to TRBJ2-3, with 7 bases that match TRBD1. The germline CDR1 and CDR2 sequences are MNHEY and SMNVEV (reference sequence). The CDR3 length is 18 residues. V shed 0 bases and J 5 bases; nucleotides not matched to a gene: 14.

The V call is TRBV4-3, the J call TRBJ2-1, with TRBD1 as a possible D gene (5 bases). CDR1 and CDR2 (germline): LGHNA, YSLEER. CDR3 length: 16 residues. Deletions cut 1 base from V and 6 bases from J, with 16 bases between. CDR3 bases: TGCGCCAGCAGCCAAGTGGGGCTCCCCAAAACCAATGAGCAGTTCTTC. Its translation is CASSQVGLPKTNEQFF.

The J gene is TRBJ2-5, the V gene TRBV28; 10 bases align to TRBD2. V dropped 5 bases and J dropped 7; count of bases not matched to a gene: 13. Looked up from germline, CDR1 is MDHEN and CDR2 is SYDVKM. CDR3 length: 16 amino acids. This CDR3 is CASSPPTSGYATTQYF. The CDR3 bases are TGTGCCAGCAGTCCGCCGACTAGCGGGTACGCTACGACCCAGTACTTC. Based on the CDR3 plus reference TRBV28 and TRBJ2-5, the full variable domain is DVKVTQSSRYLVKRTGEKVFLECVQDMDHENMFWYRQDPGLGLRLIYFSYDVKMKEKGDIPEGYSVSREKKERFSLILESASTNQTSMYLCASSPPTSGYATTQYFGPGTRLLVL.

The genes are TRBV9 and TRBJ2-3; 9 nucleotides line up with TRBD2. The CDR3 spans 16 residues. The V gene's germline CDR1 is SGDLS and CDR2 YYNGEE. V gave up 1 base and J gave up 4 bases; unmatched junction bases: 7. DNA for the CDR3: TGTGCCAGCAGCGTATCTAGCGGGATGGCTGCAGATACGCAGTATTTT. Its protein product is CASSVSSGMAADTQYF.

J is TRBJ1-1 and V is TRBV7-2; D uncertain. V dropped 1 base and J dropped 5 bases, with 8 bases sitting between them. Looked up from germline, CDR1 is SGHTA and CDR2 is FQGNSA. The CDR3 consists of 13 residues. The CDR3 nucleotides read TGTGCCAGCAGCTTAGGAGGGCTGACTGAAGCTTTCTTT. Translated, it gives CASSLGGLTEAFF.

The genes are TRBV6-5 and TRBJ2-3; D not resolved. Trimming shortened V by 2 bases and J by 5 bases, and 2 bases separated the two germline ends. Germline loops: CDR1 MNHEY, CDR2 SVGAGI. The CDR3 length is 11 residues. In DNA, the CDR3 is TGTGCCAGCAGTTACGGAGATACGCAGTATTTT. Translation gives CASSYGDTQYF.

The DNA for the CDR3 is TGTGCCAGTAGTATTAGAGCGGCTAGCACAGATACGCAGTATTTT. Amino acids: CASSIRAASTDTQYF. The gene calls are TRBV19 and TRBJ2-3; perhaps TRBD2 as D (5 bases). The CDR3 totals 15 residues. CDR1 is LNHDA, CDR2 SQIVND, per germline (reference sequence). V lost 3 bases to trimming and J lost 0 bases, with 10 bases between them.

In this sample, this clone turned up a few times. The chain couples TRBV7-2 to TRBJ1-4; 7 nucleotides agree with TRBD1. CDR3 length: 15 amino acids. Germline CDR1 and CDR2: SGHTA and FQGNSA. The junction had 9 bases not matched to a gene; V was cut back by 4 bases and J by 7 bases. The CDR3 nucleotides are TGTGCCAGCAGCTCACCGACAGGGTTAGGTGAAAAACTGTTTTTT. Its protein is CASSSPTGLGEKLFF.

This clone has more than one count but fewer than ten. This sequence joins TRBV6-1 and TRBJ2-7; D is perhaps TRBD1 (6 bases). V lost 5 bases and J 2 bases, leaving 16 bases between the germline ends. CDR1 is MNHNS and CDR2 is SASEGT in the germline V gene. There are 15 residues in the CDR3. The CDR3 DNA reads TGTGCCAGCAGTCGACCCTCAGGGGATCCCTACGAGCAGTACTTC. Protein product: CASSRPSGDPYEQYF.

The V call is TRBV5-4, the J call TRBJ2-5; 12 bases match TRBD2. The CDR3 contains 15 residues. Unmatched junction bases numbered 7, after V lost 5 bases and J lost 5 bases. Germline loops: CDR1 SGHNT, CDR2 YYREEE (reference sequence). CDR3 nucleotide sequence: TGTGCCAGCAGAATAGGGACTAGCGGGTCGGAGACCCAGTACTTC. It translates to CASRIGTSGSETQYF.

The V call is TRBV4-2, the J call TRBJ1-3, with D perhaps TRBD1 (6 bases). Germline assignment: CDR1 LGHNA and CDR2 YNFKEQ. The CDR3 is made up of 17 amino acids. Trimming removed 0 bases at V and 2 bases at J, with 14 bases between. CDR3 sequence reads: CASSQDGFRGPGNTIYF. CDR3 nucleotides: TGTGCCAGCAGCCAAGATGGGTTCCGGGGGCCTGGAAACACCATATATTTT.

The rearrangement uses TRBV19 and TRBJ2-2; 8 bases are a match to TRBD2. The J segment lost 2 bases and the V segment lost 10 bases, leaving 9 bases of the junction unmatched. Germline loops: CDR1 LNHDA, CDR2 SQIVND (reference sequence). The length of the CDR3 is 15 residues. The CDR3 DNA sequence: TGTGCCACCACGCAGCGGGGGTACAACACCGGGGAGCTGTTTTTT. This encodes CATTQRGYNTGELFF.

The rearrangement joins TRBV11-3 to TRBJ2-5, with 7 bases aligning to TRBD1. There are 17 residues in the CDR3. Losses at the gene ends were 1 base for V and 4 bases for J; bases not matched to a gene: 12. The V gene's germline CDR1 is SGHNT and CDR2 YENEEA. The DNA for the CDR3 is TGTGCCAGCAGCTTAGGCCAGGGACAGCCCGAGGGAGAGACCCAGTACTTC. This sequence encodes CASSLGQGQPEGETQYF.

V and J are TRBV10-3 and TRBJ2-7; D possibly corresponds to TRBD2 (6 bases). The ends were cut back, 4 bases at V and 0 bases at J, with 7 bases in the middle. Germline V gives CDR1 ENHRY, CDR2 SYGVKD. This CDR3 region has 13 residues. This CDR3 reads CAISGGVSYEQYF. CDR3 bases: TGTGCCATCAGTGGGGGGGTCTCCTACGAGCAGTACTTC.

This chain uses TRBV5-6 with TRBJ2-7; 7 bases are a match to TRBD2. CDR1 and CDR2 (germline): SGHDT, YYEEEE. CDR3 size: 15 residues. With V trimmed by 4 bases and J by 2 bases, 9 bases remained unmatched. The CDR3 protein is CASSPPSGGTYEQYF. As DNA, the CDR3 is TGTGCCAGCAGCCCACCCTCCGGGGGGACCTACGAGCAGTACTTC.

In this sample, this clone turned up many times. The CDR3 nucleotides are TGTGCCAGCAATCCATCCCCCACAGATACGCAGTATTTT. Amino acids: CASNPSPTDTQYF. The chain links TRBV9 to TRBJ2-3; D is ambiguous. Trimming took off 6 bases at V and 2 bases at J, with 10 bases between the two ends. CDR1 SGDLS and CDR2 YYNGEE come from the germline V gene. The CDR3 totals 13 residues.

The chain recombines TRBV5-6 with TRBJ1-1; 8 positions match TRBD1. Germline V gives CDR1 SGHDT, CDR2 YYEEEE. This CDR3 region has 14 residues. Trimming at V came to 3 bases and at J to 4 bases, leaving 5 bases not matched to a gene. The CDR3 spells CASSSRTGPTEAFF. The DNA of the CDR3 is TGTGCCAGCAGCTCTAGGACAGGGCCCACTGAAGCTTTCTTT. Supplemented by reference TRBV5-6 and TRBJ1-1, the full variable domain reads DAGVTQSPTHLIKTRGQQVTLRCSPKSGHDTVSWYQQALGQGPQFIFQYYEEEERQRGNFPDRFSGHQFPNYSSELNVNALLLGDSALYLCASSSRTGPTEAFFGQGTRLTVV.

This sequence joins TRBV10-3 and TRBJ1-1; unclear D gene. This CDR3 comprises 14 residues. V lost 3 bases, J lost 4 bases, and 12 bases lay in between. In germline, CDR1 is ENHRY, CDR2 SYGVKD. CDR3 coding DNA: TGTGCCATCAGTGACGGACCCTTAGTCACTGAAGCTTTCTTT. Amino acids: CAISDGPLVTEAFF.

The chain joins TRBV4-2 to TRBJ1-1; D is possibly TRBD1 (6 bases). Per the germline V gene, CDR1 is LGHNA and CDR2 is YNFKEQ. V was shortened by 5 bases and J by 4 bases, with 17 bases between the two germline ends. CDR3 length: 15 residues. The CDR3 spells CASSADLWGATEAFF. CDR3 coding DNA: TGTGCCAGCAGCGCAGACCTTTGGGGGGCCACTGAAGCTTTCTTT.

V and J are TRBV9 and TRBJ1-2, with D unclear. The CDR3 contains 14 residues. Germline V gives CDR1 SGDLS, CDR2 YYNGEE. The V and J ends lost 0 bases and 5 bases respectively, with 11 bases between them. CDR3 sequence: CASSVDPNGYGYTF. In DNA, the CDR3 is TGTGCCAGCAGCGTAGATCCCAACGGGTATGGCTACACCTTC.